The 15 T cell receptor beta chains reported below all come from one sample, sequenced in a study of blood T cells in healthy people across ages. For the second PCR, which ran for about 7 to 11 cycles, a sample-barcoded 5' primer and a J-beta primer mix were used. MiXCR, applied by TCRdb to the 5' RACE reads, yields one record per CDR3 protein. The table has approximately 1,000,000 distinct CDR3 sequences, less than 45% seen once. The sample taken for sequencing was blood. The receptors were gathered from a man aged 18 to 29 in good health.

The chain has TRBV29-1 and TRBJ2-3, with 7 bases aligning to TRBD2. Germline loops: CDR1 SQVTM, CDR2 ANQGSEA. The CDR3 covers 15 residues. With V trimmed by 5 bases and J by 4 bases, 12 bases remained unmatched. The CDR3 spells CSVFVSAGVPDTQYF. The CDR3 region has the DNA TGCAGCGTTTTCGTCTCCGCGGGAGTTCCAGATACGCAGTATTTT.

This clonotype was detected only a few times. V usage is TRBV7-2 and J usage is TRBJ2-3; no definite D call. Germline loops: CDR1 SGHTA, CDR2 FQGNSA. The CDR3 has 14 residues. V lost 5 bases and J 6 bases, leaving 15 bases between the germline ends. CDR3 sequence reads: CASSPRALMDTQYF. The CDR3 DNA reads as TGTGCCAGCAGCCCCCGAGCGCTGATGGATACGCAGTATTTT.

This clonotype was counted at least ten times. This chain uses TRBV25-1 with TRBJ1-6; no clear D gene. Trimming removed 4 bases from V and 7 bases from J, with 8 bases in between. The CDR3 covers 13 residues. Germline V gene lookup returns CDR1 MGHDK and CDR2 SYGVNS. CDR3 DNA sequence: TGTGCCAGCAGTGGGACGGCAAATTCACCCCTCCACTTT. This codes for CASSGTANSPLHF.

The V gene is TRBV21-1, the J gene TRBJ1-5. TRBV21-1 is a pseudogene segment. The CDR3 has 15 amino acids. The CDR3 spells CASSKTGPTNQPQHF. The CDR3 DNA is TGTGCCAGCAGCAAAACTGGACCAACGAATCAGCCCCAGCATTTT.

This clonotype has only a few counts. The rearrangement links TRBV20-1 to TRBJ2-5; 8 positions match TRBD2. The V and J ends lost 0 bases and 5 bases, in that order; junction bases with no gene match: 8. Germline values: CDR1 DFQATT, CDR2 SNEGSKA (reference sequence). The CDR3 loop spans 15 amino acids. As DNA, the CDR3 is TGCAGTGCTAGAGATTCGGGGGGGGCCTGGGAGACCCAGTACTTC. It codes for CSARDSGGAWETQYF.

The gene calls are TRBV4-1 and TRBJ1-3; 9 bases map to TRBD1. Germline V lookup: CDR1 MGHRA, CDR2 YSYEKL. The V and J ends lost 2 bases and 1 base, in that order; junction bases with no gene match: 3. The CDR3 has 16 amino acids. The CDR3, as DNA: TGCGCCAGCAGCCAAAGGACAGGGGTTTCTGGAAACACCATATATTTT. Translation: CASSQRTGVSGNTIYF.

V usage is TRBV28 and J usage is TRBJ2-5; D ambiguous. Germline CDR1 and CDR2: MDHEN and SYDVKM. This CDR3 is built from 15 residues. V was cut by 5 bases and J by 5 bases, with 18 bases left in between. The CDR3 nucleotides read TGTGCCAGCAGTCCTACGGAGTCAGCTTCTGAGACCCAGTACTTC. Protein product: CASSPTESASETQYF. The full variable domain, rest sourced from reference TRBV28 and TRBJ2-5, is DVKVTQSSRYLVKRTGEKVFLECVQDMDHENMFWYRQDPGLGLRLIYFSYDVKMKEKGDIPEGYSVSREKKERFSLILESASTNQTSMYLCASSPTESASETQYFGPGTRLLVL.

The V call is TRBV7-9, the J call TRBJ1-6, with D possibly TRBD1 on 5 matching bases. CDR3 length equals 15 residues. Germline-derived CDR1 and CDR2 are SEHNR and FQNEAQ (reference sequence). V lost 3 bases and J lost 5, with 11 bases in between. Here the CDR3 reads CASSFSPGDNSPLHF. CDR3 bases: TGTGCCAGCAGCTTTAGCCCGGGGGATAATTCACCCCTCCACTTT.

The chain is built from TRBV4-3 and TRBJ1-2, with D perhaps matching TRBD1 (5 bases). Germline lookup yields CDR1 LGHNA and CDR2 YSLEER. The CDR3 consists of 14 residues. V lost 0 bases and J 4 bases, leaving 9 bases between the germline ends. The CDR3 DNA reads TGCGCCAGCAGCCAAGAGACAGCCGTCTATGGCTACACCTTC. This sequence encodes CASSQETAVYGYTF.

The rearrangement links TRBV3-1 to TRBJ1-2; 7 nucleotides line up with TRBD1. Germline V gene lookup returns CDR1 LGHDT and CDR2 YNNKEL (reference sequence). The CDR3 contains 16 residues. Trimming at V came to 4 bases and at J to 0 bases, leaving 8 bases not matched to a gene. The CDR3 sequence is CASSPRDRLSNYGYTF. The CDR3 DNA sequence: TGTGCCAGCAGCCCTCGGGACAGACTATCTAACTATGGCTACACCTTC. The full variable domain, with the rest looked up from reference TRBV3-1 and TRBJ1-2, is DTAVSQTPKYLVTQMGNDKSIKCEQNLGHDTMYWYKQDSKKFLKIMFSYNNKELIINETVPNRFSPKSPDKAHLNLHINSLELGDSAVYFCASSPRDRLSNYGYTFGSGTRLTVV.

About this clonotype itself: A read error may explain this, as a much larger clone is one base away. The chain is built from TRBV20-1 and TRBJ2-5, with 7 bases that match TRBD2. Germline V lookup: CDR1 DFQATT, CDR2 SNEGSKA (reference sequence). The CDR3 has 13 residues. The CDR3 region has the DNA TGCAGTGCTAGACGGCTAGCGGAAGAGACCCGGTACTTC. Protein product: CSARRLAEETRYF.

The V call is TRBV12-3 or TRBV12-4, the J call TRBJ2-2; 13 nucleotides line up with TRBD2. The junction had 7 bases not matched to a gene; V was cut back by 5 bases and J by 4 bases. The CDR3 extends over 17 amino acids. CDR3 residues: CASSLTSGGAGTGELFF. The CDR3, as DNA: TGTGCCAGCAGTCTAACTAGCGGGGGGGCCGGCACCGGGGAGCTGTTTTTT.

This clonotype was counted a few times. This chain joins TRBV20-1 and TRBJ1-4; D call uncertain. The V end was cut by 0 bases, the J end by 6 bases, with 14 bases between. Germline CDR1 and CDR2: DFQATT and SNEGSKA (reference sequence). The length of the CDR3 is 15 residues. CDR3 sequence: CSARDARTTYEKLFF. The CDR3 nucleotides are TGCAGTGCTAGAGATGCGAGGACGACCTATGAAAAACTGTTTTTT.

The gene calls are TRBV24-1 and TRBJ2-7, with no clear D. The CDR3 is 16 amino acids. With 2 bases removed from V and 7 bases from J, the gap between germline ends came to 20 bases. The germline V gene encodes CDR1 KGHDR and CDR2 SFDVKD. The CDR3, as DNA: TGTGCCACCAGTGATTCAAAGCCTTCCCGGTACAATGAGCAGTACTTC. Protein product: CATSDSKPSRYNEQYF.

There are many counts of this clonotype. This chain uses TRBV6-2 or TRBV6-3 with TRBJ2-1; 8 nucleotides agree with TRBD2. Germline CDR1 MNHEY, CDR2 SVGEGT. With 2 bases clipped from V and 5 bases from J, the junction kept 5 bases outside the gene matches. This CDR3 comprises 15 residues. CDR3 loop: CASSYKSGGHNEQFF. In DNA, the CDR3 is TGTGCCAGCAGTTACAAAAGCGGGGGACACAATGAGCAGTTCTTC.